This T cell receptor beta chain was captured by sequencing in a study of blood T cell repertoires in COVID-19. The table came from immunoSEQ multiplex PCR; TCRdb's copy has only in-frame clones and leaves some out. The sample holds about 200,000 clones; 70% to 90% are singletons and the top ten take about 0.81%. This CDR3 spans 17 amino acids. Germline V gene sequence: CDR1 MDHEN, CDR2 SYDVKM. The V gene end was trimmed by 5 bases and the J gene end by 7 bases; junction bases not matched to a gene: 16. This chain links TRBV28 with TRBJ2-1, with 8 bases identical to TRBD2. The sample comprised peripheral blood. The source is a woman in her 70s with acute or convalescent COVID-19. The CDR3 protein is CASSQSSGLAGRNEQFF. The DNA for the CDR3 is TGTGCCAGCAGTCAATCCTCGGGGCTAGCGGGCCGAAATGAGCAGTTCTTC.